This T cell receptor beta chain was observed in a study of control samples from healthy donors and cancer patients. Here immunoSEQ multiplex PCR was the method, and the copy in TCRdb shows in-frame clones only, minus some. The table lists some 100,000 clones, 70% to 80% of them singletons. Germline loops: CDR1 LNHNV, CDR2 YYDKDF (reference sequence). The CDR3 length is 16 residues. The junction had 7 bases not matched to a gene; V was cut back by 0 bases and J by 8 bases. The chain recombines TRBV15 with TRBJ2-2; 9 nucleotides align to TRBD1. Material for sequencing was blood. The sequence came from a woman aged 30 to 39 in good health. CDR3 sequence reads: CATSRELDRGVGELFF. As DNA, the CDR3 is TGTGCCACCAGCAGAGAACTGGACAGGGGAGTAGGGGAGCTGTTTTTT.